Detailed here is one T cell receptor (beta chain). The data derive from a study of blood T cell repertoires in COVID-19. On the study more broadly: Collection of acute and convalescent COVID-19 samples took place in the United States, Italy and Spain. Sources were T cells, B-cell-depleted T cells, or PBMCs; the material itself was cDNA or gDNA.

The J segment lost 8 bases and the V segment lost 3 bases, leaving 8 bases of the junction unmatched. The germline CDR1 and CDR2 sequences are SGHRS and YFSETQ. The CDR3 covers 15 residues. Per the study methods: Cell counts per sample came from amplifying reference gene primers. Repertoires were generated with immunoSEQ multiplex PCR, while TCRdb's copy carries only in-frame clones and drops some. For V, J and clone size, that table is used; D and trimming come from the DNA. The data show approximately 39,000 clones, around 86% seen once. This chain joins TRBV5-1 and TRBJ2-1; 10 bases match TRBD2. The TCR was taken from a man in his fifties or sixties with active or convalescent COVID-19. Sequencing was carried out using peripheral blood. CDR3 in DNA: TGCGCCAGCAGCTCAATGGGACTAGCGCGGGATGAGCAGTTCTTC. Translation gives CASSSMGLARDEQFF.